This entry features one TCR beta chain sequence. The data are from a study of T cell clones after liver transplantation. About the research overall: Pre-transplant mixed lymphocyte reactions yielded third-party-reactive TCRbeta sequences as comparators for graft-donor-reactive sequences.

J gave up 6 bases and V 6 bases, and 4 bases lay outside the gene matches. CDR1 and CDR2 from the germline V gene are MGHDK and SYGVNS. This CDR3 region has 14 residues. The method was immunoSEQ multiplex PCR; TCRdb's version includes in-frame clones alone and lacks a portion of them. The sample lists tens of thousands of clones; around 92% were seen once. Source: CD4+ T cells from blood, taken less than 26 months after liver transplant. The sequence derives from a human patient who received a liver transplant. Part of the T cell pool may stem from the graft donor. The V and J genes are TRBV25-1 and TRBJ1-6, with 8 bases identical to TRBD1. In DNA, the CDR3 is TGTGCCAGCAGCTGGACAGGGTTTAATTCACCCCTCCACTTT. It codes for CASSWTGFNSPLHF.